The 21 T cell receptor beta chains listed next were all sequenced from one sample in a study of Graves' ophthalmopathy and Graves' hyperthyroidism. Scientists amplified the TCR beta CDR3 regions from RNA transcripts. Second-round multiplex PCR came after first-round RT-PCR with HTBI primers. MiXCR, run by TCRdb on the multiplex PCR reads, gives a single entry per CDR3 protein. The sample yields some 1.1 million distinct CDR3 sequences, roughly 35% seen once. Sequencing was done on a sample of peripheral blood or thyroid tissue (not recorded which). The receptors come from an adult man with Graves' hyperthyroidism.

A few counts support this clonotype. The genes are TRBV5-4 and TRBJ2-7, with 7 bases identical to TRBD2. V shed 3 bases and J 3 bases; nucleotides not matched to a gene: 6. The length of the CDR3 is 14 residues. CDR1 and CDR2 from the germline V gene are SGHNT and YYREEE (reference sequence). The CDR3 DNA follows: TGTGCCAGCAGCTGGGGGGGAAGGGGCTACGAGCAGTACTTC. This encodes CASSWGGRGYEQYF.

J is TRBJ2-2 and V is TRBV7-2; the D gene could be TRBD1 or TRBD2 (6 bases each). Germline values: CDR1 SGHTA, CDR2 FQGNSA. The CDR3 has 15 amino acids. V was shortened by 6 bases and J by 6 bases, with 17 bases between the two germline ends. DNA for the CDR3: TGTGCCAGCAGTTTATCGGGGGCGCTTGCCGGGGAGCTGTTTTTT. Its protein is CASSLSGALAGELFF.

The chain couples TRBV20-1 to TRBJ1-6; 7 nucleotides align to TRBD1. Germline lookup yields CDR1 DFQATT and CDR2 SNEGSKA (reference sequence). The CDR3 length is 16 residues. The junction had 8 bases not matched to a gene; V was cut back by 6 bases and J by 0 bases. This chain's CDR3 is CSAPDRPISYNSPLHF. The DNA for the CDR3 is TGCAGTGCCCCGGACAGGCCGATCTCCTATAATTCACCCCTCCACTTT.

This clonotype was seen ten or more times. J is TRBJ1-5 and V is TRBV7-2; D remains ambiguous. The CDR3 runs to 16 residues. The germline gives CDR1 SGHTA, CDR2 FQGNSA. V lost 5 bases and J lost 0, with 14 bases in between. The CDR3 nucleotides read TGTGCCAGCAGCATTAGCGCGGGGTTTAGCAATCAGCCCCAGCATTTT. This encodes CASSISAGFSNQPQHF.

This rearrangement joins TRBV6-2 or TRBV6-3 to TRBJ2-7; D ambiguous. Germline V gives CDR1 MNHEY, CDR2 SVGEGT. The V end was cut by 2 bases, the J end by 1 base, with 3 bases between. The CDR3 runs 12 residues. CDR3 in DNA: TGTGCCAGCAGTTACGAGTCCTACGAGCAGTACTTC. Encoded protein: CASSYESYEQYF.

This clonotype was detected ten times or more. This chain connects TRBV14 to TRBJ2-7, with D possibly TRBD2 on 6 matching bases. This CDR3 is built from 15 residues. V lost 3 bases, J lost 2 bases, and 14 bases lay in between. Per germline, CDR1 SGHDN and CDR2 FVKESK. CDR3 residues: CASSHSTSFAYEQYF. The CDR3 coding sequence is TGTGCCAGCAGCCACTCAACTAGCTTTGCCTACGAGCAGTACTTC.

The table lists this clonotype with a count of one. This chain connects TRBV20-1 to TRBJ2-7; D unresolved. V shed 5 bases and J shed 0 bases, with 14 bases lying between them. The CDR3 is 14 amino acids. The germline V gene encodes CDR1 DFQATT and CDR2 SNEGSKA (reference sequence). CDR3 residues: CSAGVVYSSYEQYF. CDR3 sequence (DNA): TGCAGTGCTGGAGTTGTGTATAGCTCCTACGAGCAGTACTTC.

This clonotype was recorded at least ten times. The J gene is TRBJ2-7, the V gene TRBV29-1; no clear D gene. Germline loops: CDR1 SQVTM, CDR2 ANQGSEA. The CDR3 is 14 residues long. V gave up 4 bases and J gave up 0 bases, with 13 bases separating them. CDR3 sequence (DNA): TGCAGCGTTGTATCCGGGTCGAGCTCCTACGAGCAGTACTTC. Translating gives CSVVSGSSSYEQYF.

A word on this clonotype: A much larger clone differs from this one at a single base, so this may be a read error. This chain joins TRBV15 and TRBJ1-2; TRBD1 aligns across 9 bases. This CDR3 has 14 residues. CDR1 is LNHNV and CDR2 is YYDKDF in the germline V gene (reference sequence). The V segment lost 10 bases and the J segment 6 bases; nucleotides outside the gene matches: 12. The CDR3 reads CASIPKGQGDGYTF. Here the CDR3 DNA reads TGTGCCAGCATCCCCAAGGGACAGGGTGATGGCTACACCTTC.

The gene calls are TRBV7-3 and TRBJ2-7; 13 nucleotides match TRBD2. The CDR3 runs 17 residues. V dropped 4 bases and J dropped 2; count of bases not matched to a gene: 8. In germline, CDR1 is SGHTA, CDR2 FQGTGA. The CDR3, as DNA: TGTGCCAGCAGCTCAGGGGGGACTAGCGGGGCTACCTACGAGCAGTACTTC. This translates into CASSSGGTSGATYEQYF.

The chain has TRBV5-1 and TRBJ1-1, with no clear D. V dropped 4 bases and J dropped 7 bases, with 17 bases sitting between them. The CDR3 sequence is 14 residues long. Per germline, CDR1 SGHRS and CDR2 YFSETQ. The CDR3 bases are TGCGCCAGCAGCGACCGGGCCCCGCCGGGTGAAGCTTTCTTT. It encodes CASSDRAPPGEAFF.

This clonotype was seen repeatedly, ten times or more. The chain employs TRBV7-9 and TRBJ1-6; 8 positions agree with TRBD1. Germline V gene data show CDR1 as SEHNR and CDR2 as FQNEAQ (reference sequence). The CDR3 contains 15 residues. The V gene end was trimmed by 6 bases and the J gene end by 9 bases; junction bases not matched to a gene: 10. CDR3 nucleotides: TGTGCCAGCAGAGGGACAGGTGGGAGCAGTTCACCCCTCCACTTT. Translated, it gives CASRGTGGSSSPLHF.

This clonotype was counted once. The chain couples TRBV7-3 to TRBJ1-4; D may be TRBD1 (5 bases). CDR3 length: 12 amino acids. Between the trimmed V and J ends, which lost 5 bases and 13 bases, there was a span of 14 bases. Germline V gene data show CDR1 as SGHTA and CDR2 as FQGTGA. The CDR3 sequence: CASSPGRSRLFF. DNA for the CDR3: TGTGCCAGCAGCCCGGGACGAAGCCGACTGTTTTTT.

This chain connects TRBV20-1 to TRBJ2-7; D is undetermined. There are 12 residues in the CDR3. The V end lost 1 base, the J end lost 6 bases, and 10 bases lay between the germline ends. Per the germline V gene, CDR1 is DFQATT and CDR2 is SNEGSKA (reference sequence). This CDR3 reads CSARAITLEQYF. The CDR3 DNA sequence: TGCAGTGCTAGAGCCATCACTCTCGAGCAGTACTTC.

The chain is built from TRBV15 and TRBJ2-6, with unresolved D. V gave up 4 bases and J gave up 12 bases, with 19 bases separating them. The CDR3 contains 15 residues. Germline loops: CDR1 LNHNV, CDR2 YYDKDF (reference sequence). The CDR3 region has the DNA TGTGCCACCAGCACGCGGACCGCTGGAAACACCGTCCTGACTTTC. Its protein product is CATSTRTAGNTVLTF.

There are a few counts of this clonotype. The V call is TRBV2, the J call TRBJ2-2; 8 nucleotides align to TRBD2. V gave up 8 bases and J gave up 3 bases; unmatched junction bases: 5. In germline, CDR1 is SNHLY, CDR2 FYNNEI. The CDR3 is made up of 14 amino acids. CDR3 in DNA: TGTGCCAGCTATCCGGGGGGGGACACCGGGGAGCTGTTTTTT. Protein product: CASYPGGDTGELFF.

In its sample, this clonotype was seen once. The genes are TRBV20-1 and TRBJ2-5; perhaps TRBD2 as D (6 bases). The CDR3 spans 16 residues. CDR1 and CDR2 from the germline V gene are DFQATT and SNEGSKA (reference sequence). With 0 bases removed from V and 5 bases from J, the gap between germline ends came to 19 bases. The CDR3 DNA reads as TGCAGTGCTAGAGATCGAGTATCAGGACTAATGGAGACCCAGTACTTC. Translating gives CSARDRVSGLMETQYF.

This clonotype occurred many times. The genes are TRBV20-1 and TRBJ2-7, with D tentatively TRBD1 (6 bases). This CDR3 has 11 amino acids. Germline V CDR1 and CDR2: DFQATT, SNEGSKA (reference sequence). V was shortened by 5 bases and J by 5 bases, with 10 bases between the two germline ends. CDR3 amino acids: CSAEQGNEQYF. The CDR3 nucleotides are TGCAGTGCTGAACAGGGAAACGAGCAGTACTTC.

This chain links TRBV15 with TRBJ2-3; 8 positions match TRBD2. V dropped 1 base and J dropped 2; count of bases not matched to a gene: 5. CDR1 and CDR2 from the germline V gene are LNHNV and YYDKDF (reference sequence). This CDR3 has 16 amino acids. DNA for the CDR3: TGTGCCACCAGCAGAGGAGCGGGAGTAAACACAGATACGCAGTATTTT. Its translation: CATSRGAGVNTDTQYF.

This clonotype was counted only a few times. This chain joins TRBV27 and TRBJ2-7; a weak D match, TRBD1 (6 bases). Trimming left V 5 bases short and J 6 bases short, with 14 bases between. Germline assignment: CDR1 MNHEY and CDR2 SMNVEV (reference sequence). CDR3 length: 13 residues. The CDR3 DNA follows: TGTGCCAGCAGTCAAGGGACACCGATCGAGCAGTACTTC. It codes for CASSQGTPIEQYF.

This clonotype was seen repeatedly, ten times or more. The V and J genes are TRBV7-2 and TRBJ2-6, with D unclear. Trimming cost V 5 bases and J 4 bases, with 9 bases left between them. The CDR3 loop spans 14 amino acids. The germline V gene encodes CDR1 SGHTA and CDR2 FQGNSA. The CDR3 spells CASSLSTGANVLTF. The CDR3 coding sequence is TGTGCCAGCAGCCTCTCGACCGGGGCCAACGTCCTGACTTTC. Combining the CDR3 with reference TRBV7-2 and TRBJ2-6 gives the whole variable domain GAGVSQSPSNKVTEKGKDVELRCDPISGHTALYWYRQSLGQGLEFLIYFQGNSAPDKSGLPSDRFSAERTGGSVSTLTIQRTQQEDSAVYLCASSLSTGANVLTFGAGSRLTVL.